Listed here are 30 T cell receptor beta chains from one sample, sequenced in a study of blood T cell repertoires in COVID-19. Measured with immunoSEQ multiplex PCR; TCRdb has only the in-frame clones, and not every one. The table includes over 90,000 clones, roughly 81% detected once. Sequenced material: peripheral blood. All receptors derive from a man aged 80 or over with COVID-19, enrolled during active disease.

This clone was observed a few times. The V call is TRBV7-9, the J call TRBJ1-3; D is unclear. CDR3 length: 15 residues. Germline V gives CDR1 SEHNR, CDR2 FQNEAQ (reference sequence). Trimming stripped 0 bases from V and 0 bases from J, with 6 bases between. The CDR3 sequence: CASSLAMRSGNTIYF. CDR3 nucleotides: TGTGCCAGCAGCTTAGCGATGCGCTCTGGAAACACCATATATTTT.

The chain joins TRBV5-4 to TRBJ1-2; TRBD1 is a possible D gene (5 bases). This CDR3 spans 14 amino acids. Germline V gene data show CDR1 as SGHNT and CDR2 as YYREEE (reference sequence). CDR3 DNA: TGTGCTGCAGCACCTATGGGGGGTTTCTATGGCTACACCTTC. Translating gives CAAAPMGGFYGYTF.

The chain links TRBV7-9 to TRBJ2-2; 7 bases map to TRBD2. Germline assignment: CDR1 SEHNR and CDR2 FQNEAQ (reference sequence). CDR3 length equals 16 residues. The trim removed 1 base at V and 6 bases at J, leaving 8 bases unmatched. This CDR3 reads CASSLGGGGDSGELFF. In nucleotides, the CDR3 is TGTGCCAGCAGCTTAGGCGGGGGTGGTGATTCCGGGGAGCTGTTTTTT. Using reference TRBV7-9 and TRBJ2-2 for the parts outside the CDR3, the full variable domain is DTGVSQNPRHKITKRGQNVTFRCDPISEHNRLYWYRQTLGQGPEFLTYFQNEAQLEKSRLLSDRFSAERPKGSFSTLEIQRTEQGDSAMYLCASSLGGGGDSGELFFGEGSRLTVL.

This clone was picked up one time. V gene TRBV24-1 combines with J gene TRBJ2-7; 7 positions match TRBD1. V gave up 4 bases and J gave up 6 bases; unmatched junction bases: 5. CDR3 length: 13 amino acids. From germline, CDR1 is KGHDR and CDR2 SFDVKD. The CDR3 bases are TGTGCCACCAGTGAGCGTCGGGACAGCGAGCAGTACTTC. Translation gives CATSERRDSEQYF.

V and J are TRBV18 and TRBJ2-1; 9 bases line up with TRBD2. V dropped 5 bases and J dropped 2; count of bases not matched to a gene: 4. The CDR3 sequence is 15 residues long. Germline V CDR1 and CDR2: KGHSH, LQKENI. CDR3 nucleotide sequence: TGTGCCAGCTCAAGGTCTAGCGGGACCTACAATGAGCAGTTCTTC. Translation: CASSRSSGTYNEQFF. Complete variable domain (other parts from reference TRBV18 and TRBJ2-1): NAGVMQNPRHLVRRRGQEARLRCSPMKGHSHVYWYRQLPEEGLKFMVYLQKENIIDESGMPKERFSAEFPKEGPSILRIQQVVRGDSAAYFCASSRSSGTYNEQFFGPGTRLTVL.

V is TRBV18 and J is TRBJ1-2, with TRBD1 matching 10 bases. Germline V gene data show CDR1 as KGHSH and CDR2 as LQKENI. The J segment lost 2 bases and the V segment lost 5 bases, leaving 5 bases of the junction unmatched. The CDR3 runs 15 residues. CDR3 loop: CASSSSGQGNYGYTF. Written as DNA, the CDR3 is TGTGCCAGCTCATCTTCGGGACAGGGGAACTATGGCTACACCTTC.

DNA of the CDR3: TGTGCCAGTAGTAGACAGGGGGCAGAAGGTCAGCCCCAGCATTTT. It codes for CASSRQGAEGQPQHF. This chain uses TRBV19 with TRBJ1-5, with 10 positions matching TRBD1. The CDR3 length is 15 residues. Germline V lookup: CDR1 LNHDA, CDR2 SQIVND (reference sequence). V shed 4 bases, J shed 6 bases, and the junction held 6 bases outside the gene matches.

V usage is TRBV11-2 and J usage is TRBJ1-1; TRBD1 matches 7 bases. Germline V gene lookup returns CDR1 SGHAT and CDR2 FQNNGV. This CDR3 has 15 amino acids. Germline trimming cut 1 base from V and 6 bases from J; bases unmatched to any gene: 8. CDR3 coding DNA: TGTGCCAGCAGCTTAGTACCCCGACAGGGCGCTGAAGCTTTCTTT. Its translation: CASSLVPRQGAEAFF.

This clone was observed a single time. CDR3 protein: CASSTKGQSSYNSPLHF. CDR3 sequence (DNA): TGCGCCAGCAGCACCAAAGGACAAAGCTCCTATAATTCACCCCTCCACTTT. This chain links TRBV5-1 with TRBJ1-6; D might be TRBD1 (5 bases). The CDR3 totals 17 residues. CDR1 SGHRS and CDR2 YFSETQ come from the germline V gene. Trimming removed 4 bases at V and 0 bases at J, with 14 bases between.

V is TRBV7-2 and J is TRBJ2-1; 15 bases line up with TRBD2. Per the germline V gene, CDR1 is SGHTA and CDR2 is FQGNSA. This CDR3 is built from 17 residues. The trim removed 4 bases at V and 3 bases at J, leaving 4 bases unmatched. The CDR3 DNA follows: TGTGCCAGCAGCTCAGCGGGACTAGCGGGGGGCTACAATGAGCAGTTCTTC. Translation: CASSSAGLAGGYNEQFF.

This clone was seen only a few times. The V call is TRBV19, the J call TRBJ1-2, with a weak D call TRBD1 (6 bases). Germline values: CDR1 LNHDA, CDR2 SQIVND (reference sequence). Between the trimmed V and J ends, which lost 3 bases and 4 bases, there was a span of 15 bases. CDR3 size: 15 residues. In DNA, the CDR3 is TGTGCCAGTAGTATTAACGGGGGGCGCGGCTATGGCTACACCTTC. The encoded protein is CASSINGGRGYGYTF.

V and J are TRBV30 and TRBJ1-5; 10 bases are shared with TRBD1. J lost 0 bases, V lost 5 bases, and 7 bases had no gene match. The CDR3 sequence is 16 residues long. The germline CDR1 and CDR2 sequences are GTSNPN and SVGIG (reference sequence). CDR3 coding DNA: TGTGCCTGGGAGCCGGGACAGGGGATTAGCAATCAGCCCCAGCATTTT. Residues: CAWEPGQGISNQPQHF. The whole variable domain, remainder taken from reference TRBV30 and TRBJ1-5, is SQTIHQWPATLVQPVGSPLSLECTVEGTSNPNLYWYRQAAGRGLQLLFYSVGIGQISSEVPQNLSASRPQDRQFILSSKKLLLSDSGFYLCAWEPGQGISNQPQHFGDGTRLSIL.

The chain carries TRBV7-3 and TRBJ2-2; 9 bases are a match to TRBD1. Trimming at V came to 7 bases and at J to 4 bases, leaving 10 bases not matched to a gene. Germline CDR1 and CDR2: SGHTA and FQGTGA. The length of the CDR3 is 16 residues. The CDR3 coding sequence is TGTGCCAGCACCCGGCAGCCGGGACAGGGCACCGGGGAGCTGTTTTTT. Its protein is CASTRQPGQGTGELFF.

V is TRBV19 and J is TRBJ1-5; D perhaps matches TRBD1 (5 bases). The CDR3 is 16 amino acids. V shed 3 bases and J shed 0 bases, with 12 bases lying between them. Germline CDR1 is LNHDA and CDR2 is SQIVND (reference sequence). DNA of the CDR3: TGTGCCAGTAGTATGACAGCCCTTTATAGCAATCAGCCCCAGCATTTT. Amino acid sequence: CASSMTALYSNQPQHF.

This clone was seen only once. Here the CDR3 reads CASSLGRGQLNYGYTF. CDR3 in DNA: TGTGCCAGCAGCTTAGGCCGAGGACAGCTAAACTATGGCTACACCTTC. The gene calls are TRBV11-2 and TRBJ1-2; the D gene is possibly TRBD1 (6 bases). CDR3 length: 16 amino acids. Germline CDR1 and CDR2: SGHAT and FQNNGV. V lost 1 base and J 2 bases, leaving 14 bases between the germline ends.

This chain uses TRBV18 with TRBJ2-1; TRBD2 matches 15 bases. The CDR3 covers 16 residues. CDR1 is KGHSH and CDR2 is LQKENI in the germline V gene. The V gene end was trimmed by 3 bases and the J gene end by 8 bases; junction bases not matched to a gene: 5. Written as DNA, the CDR3 is TGTGCCAGCTCACCCGGACTAGCGGGAGGGCCCGATGAGCAGTTCTTC. Translating it yields CASSPGLAGGPDEQFF.

The rearrangement links TRBV7-2 to TRBJ2-5, with 12 bases lining up with TRBD2. The length of the CDR3 is 17 residues. CDR1 and CDR2 (germline): SGHTA, FQGNSA. The ends lost 0 bases at V and 0 bases at J; junction bases unmatched: 2. CDR3 sequence reads: CASSLALAGGYQETQYF. In nucleotides, the CDR3 is TGTGCCAGCAGCTTAGCCCTAGCGGGGGGGTACCAAGAGACCCAGTACTTC.

The chain carries TRBV6-5 and TRBJ1-1; maybe TRBD1 (5 bases). Germline V gene lookup returns CDR1 MNHEY and CDR2 SVGAGI. V was pared by 5 bases and J by 4 bases, with 14 bases between. The CDR3 loop spans 14 amino acids. DNA of the CDR3: TGTGCCAGCAGTCGCGGGGGTGTAGGCACTGAAGCTTTCTTT. This codes for CASSRGGVGTEAFF.

The chain couples TRBV7-2 to TRBJ2-7, with D perhaps matching TRBD1 (5 bases). The CDR3 consists of 15 residues. The V end was cut by 0 bases, the J end by 0 bases, with 9 bases between. The germline CDR1 and CDR2 sequences are SGHTA and FQGNSA. In DNA, the CDR3 is TGTGCCAGCAGCTTAGCACAAGGGGTCTCCTACGAGCAGTACTTC. Translated, it gives CASSLAQGVSYEQYF.

V gene TRBV5-1 combines with J gene TRBJ2-7; 8 bases agree with TRBD1. The CDR3 has 18 residues. Trimming cost V 3 bases and J 3 bases; bases outside gene matches: 17. CDR1 and CDR2 (germline): SGHRS, YFSETQ. CDR3 amino acids: CASSSDRGWELVNYEQYF. In nucleotides, the CDR3 is TGCGCCAGCAGCTCAGACAGGGGATGGGAGCTGGTCAACTACGAGCAGTACTTC.

The chain joins TRBV6-1 to TRBJ1-2, with D maybe TRBD1 (6 bases). The germline V and J ends were trimmed by 1 base and 5 bases, with 14 bases remaining between them. This CDR3 is built from 15 residues. The germline V gene encodes CDR1 MNHNS and CDR2 SASEGT. The DNA of the CDR3 is TGTGCCAGCAGTGAAGAACAGGACAGATATTATGGCTACACCTTC. Its protein product is CASSEEQDRYYGYTF.

The rearrangement joins TRBV6-1 to TRBJ1-2; 8 positions agree with TRBD1. The CDR3 runs 12 residues. Germline lookup yields CDR1 MNHNS and CDR2 SASEGT. With V trimmed by 2 bases and J by 7 bases, 0 bases remained unmatched. The CDR3 sequence: CASSEQGAGYTF. CDR3 DNA: TGTGCCAGCAGTGAACAGGGGGCTGGCTACACCTTC.

This clone was detected only once. J is TRBJ1-6 and V is TRBV19; tentatively, D is TRBD1 (5 bases). Per the germline V gene, CDR1 is LNHDA and CDR2 is SQIVND (reference sequence). CDR3 length: 14 residues. V lost 3 bases and J lost 7, with 10 bases in between. The CDR3 DNA reads as TGTGCCAGTAGTATGCGGGACGGCAATTCACCCCTCCACTTT. Translation gives CASSMRDGNSPLHF.

This clone turned up a few times. The genes are TRBV10-3 and TRBJ1-1; weak D call: TRBD1 (5 bases). The CDR3 is 13 residues long. The V end was cut by 4 bases, the J end by 1 base, with 7 bases between. CDR1 ENHRY and CDR2 SYGVKD come from the germline V gene. The CDR3, as DNA: TGTGCCATCAGTGGACAGCCGAACACTGAAGCTTTCTTT. Protein: CAISGQPNTEAFF.

The genes are TRBV5-1 and TRBJ2-7; 7 bases agree with TRBD1. J was trimmed by 3 bases and V by 2 bases; bases with no gene match: 8. The germline CDR1 and CDR2 sequences are SGHRS and YFSETQ. CDR3 size: 15 residues. The CDR3 spells CASSFAPAGGYEQYF. The CDR3 region has the DNA TGCGCCAGCAGCTTTGCCCCCGCAGGGGGCTACGAGCAGTACTTC.

The table lists this clone with a count of one. The CDR3 DNA is TGTGCCAGCAGTGAAGATACGCGTGAAAAACTGTTTTTT. Translation: CASSEDTREKLFF. The rearrangement links TRBV2 to TRBJ1-4; the D is unclear. The germline V and J ends were trimmed by 1 base and 7 bases, with 7 bases remaining between them. Germline V gene sequence: CDR1 SNHLY, CDR2 FYNNEI. This CDR3 contains 13 residues.

This chain connects TRBV19 to TRBJ2-1; TRBD2 aligns across 11 bases. The CDR3 contains 16 residues. CDR1 is LNHDA, CDR2 SQIVND, per germline (reference sequence). V gave up 5 bases and J gave up 0 bases; unmatched junction bases: 3. The CDR3 loop is CASSVGLAGSYNEQFF. For the CDR3, the DNA is TGTGCCAGTAGTGTCGGACTAGCGGGCTCCTACAATGAGCAGTTCTTC. Based on the CDR3 plus reference TRBV19 and TRBJ2-1, the full variable domain is DGGITQSPKYLFRKEGQNVTLSCEQNLNHDAMYWYRQDPGQGLRLIYYSQIVNDFQKGDIAEGYSVSREKKESFPLTVTSAQKNPTAFYLCASSVGLAGSYNEQFFGPGTRLTVL.

The chain couples TRBV2 to TRBJ2-1, with a tentative D call TRBD2 (6 bases). Between the trimmed V and J ends, which lost 3 bases and 7 bases, there was a span of 13 bases. The germline V gene encodes CDR1 SNHLY and CDR2 FYNNEI. The CDR3 spans 14 residues. CDR3 nucleotides: TGTGCCAGCAGTGATGGGACTTCCCTTAATGAGCAGTTCTTC. Translation gives CASSDGTSLNEQFF. Full variable domain (rest looked up from reference TRBV2 and TRBJ2-1): EPEVTQTPSHQVTQMGQEVILRCVPISNHLYFYWYRQILGQKVEFLVSFYNNEISEKSEIFDDQFSVERPDGSNFTLKIRSTKLEDSAMYFCASSDGTSLNEQFFGPGTRLTVL.

This chain links TRBV7-8 with TRBJ2-2; 10 positions match TRBD1. Germline CDR1 SGHVS, CDR2 FQNEAQ. V dropped 8 bases and J dropped 6; count of bases not matched to a gene: 9. This CDR3 has 15 residues. CDR3 sequence: CASGQGQGSPGELFF. Here the CDR3 DNA reads TGTGCCAGCGGCCAGGGACAGGGGAGTCCCGGGGAGCTGTTTTTT.

This clone was detected a few times. The chain couples TRBV10-1 to TRBJ2-2, with 8 positions matching TRBD1. Per germline, CDR1 WNHNN and CDR2 SYGVQD (reference sequence). This CDR3 is built from 14 residues. J gave up 4 bases and V 4 bases, and 2 bases lay outside the gene matches. The CDR3 DNA sequence: TGCGCCAGCAGTGCAGGGGGCTTCACCGGGGAGCTGTTTTTT. It specifies CASSAGGFTGELFF.